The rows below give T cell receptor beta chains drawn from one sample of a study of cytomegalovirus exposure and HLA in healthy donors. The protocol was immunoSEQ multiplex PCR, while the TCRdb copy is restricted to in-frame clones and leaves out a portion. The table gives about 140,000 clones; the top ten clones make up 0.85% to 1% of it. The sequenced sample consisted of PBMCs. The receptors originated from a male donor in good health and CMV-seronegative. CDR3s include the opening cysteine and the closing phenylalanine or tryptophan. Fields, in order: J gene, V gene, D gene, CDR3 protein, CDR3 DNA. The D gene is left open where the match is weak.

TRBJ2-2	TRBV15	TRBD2	CATSREAGTGELFF	TGTGCCACCAGCAGAGAAGCGGGAACCGGGGAGCTGTTTTTT
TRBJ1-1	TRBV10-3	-	CAISESPRTEAFF	TGTGCCATCAGTGAGTCGCCCCGGACTGAAGCTTTCTTT
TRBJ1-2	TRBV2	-	CASSGRENSGYTF	TGTGCCAGCTCAGGGAGGGAGAACTCTGGCTACACCTTC
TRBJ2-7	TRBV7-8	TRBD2	CASSLSSGRDEQYF	TGTGCCAGCAGCTTATCCTCCGGGAGGGACGAGCAGTACTTC
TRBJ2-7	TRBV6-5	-	CASSYRDSPSYEQYF	TGTGCCAGCAGTTACCGCGACAGCCCCTCCTACGAGCAGTACTTC
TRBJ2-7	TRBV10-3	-	CAISDTGNEQYF	TGTGCCATCAGCGATACGGGAAACGAGCAGTACTTC
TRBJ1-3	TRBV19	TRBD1	CASSRTGGNTIYF	TGTGCCAGTAGTCGGACAGGCGGAAACACCATATATTTT
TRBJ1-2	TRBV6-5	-	CASSYSMRQPGGYTF	TGTGCCAGCAGTTACTCGATGAGACAGCCCGGGGGCTACACCTTC
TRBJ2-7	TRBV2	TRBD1	CASSSRDSYYEQYF	TGTGCCAGCAGCAGCCGGGACAGTTACTACGAGCAGTACTTC
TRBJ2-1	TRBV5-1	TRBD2	CASSGREGRNEQFF	TGCGCCAGCAGCGGGCGGGAGGGGCGGAATGAGCAGTTCTTC
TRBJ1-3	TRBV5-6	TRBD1	CASSWWGTGTLSGNTIYF	TGTGCCAGCAGCTGGTGGGGGACAGGGACTCTCTCTGGAAACACCATATATTTT
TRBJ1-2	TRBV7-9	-	CASSLDGVSLDGYTF	TGTGCCAGCAGCTTAGATGGAGTATCGTTGGATGGCTACACCTTC
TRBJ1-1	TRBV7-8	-	CASSLQENTEAFF	TGTGCCAGCAGCTTACAGGAGAACACTGAAGCTTTCTTT
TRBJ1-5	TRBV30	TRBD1	CAWSEIGTAYGQPQHF	TGTGCCTGGAGTGAGATTGGGACAGCTTACGGTCAGCCCCAGCATTTT
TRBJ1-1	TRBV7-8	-	CASSRLGGLDSGTEAFF	TGTGCCAGCAGCCGATTGGGGGGGCTAGATTCGGGCACTGAAGCTTTCTTT
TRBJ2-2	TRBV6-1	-	CASSGTGLNTGELFF	TGTGCCAGCAGTGGAACAGGGCTAAACACCGGGGAGCTGTTTTTT
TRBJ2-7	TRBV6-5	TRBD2	CASSYLSAGGYEQYF	TGTGCCAGCAGTTACCTTTCAGCGGGAGGCTACGAGCAGTACTTC
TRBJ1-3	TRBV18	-	CASSSTGGNTIYF	TGTGCCAGCTCATCAACAGGGGGAAACACCATATATTTT
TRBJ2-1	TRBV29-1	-	CSVAVVGDYNEQFF	TGCAGCGTTGCTGTGGTAGGGGACTACAATGAGCAGTTCTTC
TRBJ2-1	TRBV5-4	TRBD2	CASIPGIAGGGREQFF	TGTGCCAGCATCCCCGGGATAGCGGGAGGAGGACGGGAGCAGTTCTTC
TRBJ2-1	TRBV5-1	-	CASREEGIYNEQFF	TGCGCCAGCAGGGAGGAGGGAATCTACAATGAGCAGTTCTTC
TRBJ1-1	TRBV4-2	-	CASSRRIRDTEAFF	TGTGCCAGCAGCCGCAGAATCCGGGACACTGAAGCTTTCTTT
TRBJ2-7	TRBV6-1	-	CASSEEGGQIYEQYF	TGTGCCAGCAGTGAAGAGGGGGGACAGATCTACGAGCAGTACTTC
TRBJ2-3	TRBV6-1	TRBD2	CASSVSGPSDTQYF	TGTGCCAGCAGCGTTAGCGGGCCATCGGATACGCAGTATTTT
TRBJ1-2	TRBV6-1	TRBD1	CASSAQSGTGVVNYGYTF	TGTGCCAGCAGTGCCCAGTCCGGGACAGGGGTTGTAAACTATGGCTACACCTTC
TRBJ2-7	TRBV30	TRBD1	CAWHIDRGLSRPPYEQYF	TGTGCCTGGCACATTGACAGGGGGCTCAGTAGGCCCCCTTACGAGCAGTACTTC
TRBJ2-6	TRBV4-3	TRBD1	CASSQGPGQGTSGANVLTF	TGCGCCAGCAGCCAGGGACCGGGACAGGGGACCTCTGGGGCCAACGTCCTGACTTTC
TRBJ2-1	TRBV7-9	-	CASSFRLGNEQFF	TGTGCCAGCAGCTTCCGACTAGGCAATGAGCAGTTCTTC
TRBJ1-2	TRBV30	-	CAWSPDRARNYGYTF	TGTGCCTGGAGTCCGGACAGAGCCAGGAACTATGGCTACACCTTC
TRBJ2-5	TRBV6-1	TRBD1	CASSTLGGSQETQYF	TGTGCCAGCAGTACCCTAGGGGGCAGCCAAGAGACCCAGTACTTC
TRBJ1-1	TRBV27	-	CASSFHLNTEAFF	TGTGCCAGCAGTTTTCATCTGAACACTGAAGCTTTCTTT
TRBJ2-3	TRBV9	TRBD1	CASSVDTGDAQYF	TGTGCCAGCAGCGTAGATACAGGGGATGCGCAGTATTTT
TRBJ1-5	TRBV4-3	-	CASSQDPWQPQHF	TGCGCCAGCAGCCAAGATCCCTGGCAACCCCAGCATTTT
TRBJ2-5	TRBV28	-	CASSLQSQFEETQYF	TGTGCCAGCAGTTTACAGTCCCAATTTGAAGAGACCCAGTACTTC
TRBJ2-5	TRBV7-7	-	CASSLRGGETQYF	TGTGCTAGCAGCTTAAGAGGGGGTGAGACCCAGTACTTC
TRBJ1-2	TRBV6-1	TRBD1	CASSQQPGQGYGYTF	TGTGCCAGCAGTCAACAACCGGGACAGGGATATGGCTACACCTTC
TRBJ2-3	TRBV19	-	CASRRPSIGGFAQYF	TGTGCCAGCAGGAGGCCCAGTATCGGGGGATTCGCGCAGTATTTT
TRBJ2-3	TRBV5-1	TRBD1	CASSPVGTGWRDTQYF	TGCGCCAGCAGCCCAGTCGGGACAGGGTGGAGAGATACGCAGTATTTT
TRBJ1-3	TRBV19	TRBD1	CASSTGGYGGNTIYF	TGTGCCAGTTCAACAGGGGGCTACGGTGGAAACACCATATATTTT
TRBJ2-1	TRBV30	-	CAWVGGTDREQFF	TGTGCCTGGGTTGGGGGGACTGATCGGGAGCAGTTCTTC
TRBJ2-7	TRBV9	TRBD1	CASSVGGGQGHVEQYF	TGTGCCAGCAGCGTAGGGGGGGGACAGGGGCATGTGGAGCAGTACTTC
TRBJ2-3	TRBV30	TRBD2	CAWSEGTSGGAGTDTQYF	TGTGCCTGGAGTGAAGGGACTAGCGGGGGGGCCGGCACAGATACGCAGTATTTT
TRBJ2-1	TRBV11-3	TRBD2	CASSLAGESYNEQFF	TGTGCCAGCAGCCTAGCGGGAGAGTCCTACAATGAGCAGTTCTTC